This TCR beta chain was documented in a study of T-cell reconstitution after alpha-beta-depleted transplantation in children. Of note for this clonotype: Its antigen remains unknown.

Broader study findings: Reportedly, only several hundred clones from non-depleted graft cells drove alpha-beta T-cell counts at about two months.

CDR1 and CDR2 (germline): SQVTM, ANQGSEA. The CDR3 length is 14 residues. Trimming at V came to 1 base and at J to 2 bases, leaving 4 bases not matched to a gene. Unique molecular identifiers were incorporated when the TCRbeta library was constructed. TCRdb fed the PCR reads into MiXCR, producing one record per CDR3 protein. The sample shows about 200,000 distinct CDR3 sequences, roughly 6.3% of them seen only once. The clonotype originates from a girl in the first two years of life with combined immunodeficiency, due to receive a stem cell transplant. The source material was PBMCs, sampled before TCRalphabeta/CD19-depleted stem cell transplant. The J gene is TRBJ1-2, the V gene TRBV29-1; 7 bases align to TRBD1. The CDR3 protein is CSVEGEDRNYGYTF. The CDR3, as DNA: TGCAGCGTTGAAGGGGAGGACAGGAACTATGGCTACACCTTC. Supplemented by reference TRBV29-1 and TRBJ1-2, the full variable domain reads SAVISQKPSRDICQRGTSLTIQCQVDSQVTMMFWYRQQPGQSLTLIATANQGSEATYESGFVIDKFPISRPNLTFSTLTVSNMSPEDSSIYLCSVEGEDRNYGYTFGSGTRLTVV.